This T cell receptor (beta chain) is drawn from a study of blood T cell repertoires in COVID-19. About the research overall: Acute and convalescent COVID-19 specimens originated in the United States, Italy and Spain. PBMCs, B-cell-depleted T cells, or T cells were the source of the cDNA or gDNA that made up the material.

This clone was found a few times. Trimming left V 6 bases short and J 0 bases short, with 12 bases between. The CDR3 runs 15 residues. The germline V gene encodes CDR1 SNHLY and CDR2 FYNNEI. In the authors' methods: Scientists estimated how many nucleated cells there were by amplifying reference gene primers. Generated by immunoSEQ multiplex PCR, the TCRdb table keeps only in-frame clones and is missing some. The V and J calls and clone size come from that table; D and trimming were worked out from the DNA. The table has around 180,000 clones, around 72% seen once; the top ten hold about 3%. The origin of this receptor is an elderly woman with acute or convalescent COVID-19. Sequencing was carried out using peripheral blood. This rearrangement joins TRBV2 to TRBJ2-4; weak D call: TRBD1 (5 bases). The CDR3 coding sequence is TGTGCCAGCAGGCCCCAGGGATTAGCCAAAAACATTCAGTACTTC. Its translation: CASRPQGLAKNIQYF.